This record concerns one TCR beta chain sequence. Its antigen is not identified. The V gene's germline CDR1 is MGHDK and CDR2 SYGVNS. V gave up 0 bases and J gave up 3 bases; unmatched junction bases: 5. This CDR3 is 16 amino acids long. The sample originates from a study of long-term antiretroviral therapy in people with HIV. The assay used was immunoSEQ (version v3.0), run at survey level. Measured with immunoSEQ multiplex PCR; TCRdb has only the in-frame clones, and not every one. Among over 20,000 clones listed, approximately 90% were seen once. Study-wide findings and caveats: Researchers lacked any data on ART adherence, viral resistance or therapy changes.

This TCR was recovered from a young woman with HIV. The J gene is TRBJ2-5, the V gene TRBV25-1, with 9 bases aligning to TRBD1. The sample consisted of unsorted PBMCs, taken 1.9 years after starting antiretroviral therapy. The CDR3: CASSEYIGTGKETQYF. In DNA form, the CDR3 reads TGTGCCAGCAGTGAATACATCGGGACAGGGAAAGAGACCCAGTACTTC.